This T cell receptor beta chain was sequenced during a study of molecular identifiers for immune sequencing clone quantification. CD8+CD4-CCR7+CD45RA+ sorting gave the naive CD8 T cells. This clonotype was seen ten or more times. Antigen: not known. Generation of bulk TCR libraries relied on previously described methods and listed TCR primers. Via MiXCR, TCRdb re-called the PCR reads, giving one row per CDR3 protein. The sample carries 460,000 or so distinct CDR3 sequences, about 26% recorded once. The CDR3 contains 16 residues. The V gene's germline CDR1 is KGHSH and CDR2 LQKENI. With 3 bases removed from V and 5 bases from J, the gap between germline ends came to 17 bases. Whole-study findings and limits: Clonotypes topping 20 RNA copies carried over 98% of effector molecules but under 1% of naive ones. In a background of 850,000 to 1,000,000 naive cells, spiked Jurkat TCR RNA from one cell was reportedly detectable.

The sequenced sample consisted of naive CD8+ T cells from blood, with Jurkat cell RNA spiked in. As for subset: FACS-sorted CD8+CD4-CCR7+CD45RA+ naive T cells. The chain recombines TRBV18 with TRBJ2-4, with D unresolved. The receptor was derived from a human donor in good health. Some libraries in this study had Jurkat cell RNA spiked in. The CDR3 loop reads CASSPETVTSQNIQYF. The DNA of the CDR3 is TGTGCCAGCTCACCTGAGACCGTTACCAGCCAAAACATTCAGTACTTC.